The 10 T cell receptor beta chains given below trace back to one sample, sequenced in a study of vaccination and CD4 T cells after COVID-19. Treatment noted: roughly 10-day PBMC culture with coronavirus spike peptide pools or control peptides (ViraFEST assay). Sequencing of DNA taken from cultured CD4+ T cells relied on the Oncomine TCR Beta short-read assay. TCRdb itself ran the PCR reads through MiXCR, one entry per CDR3 protein. The table lists some 10,000 distinct CDR3 sequences, around 78% of them singletons. These receptors lack a known antigen. The sample taken for sequencing was CD4+ T cells from blood, cultured in vitro. The receptors were sampled from a human donor who had recovered from COVID-19.

V usage is TRBV6-1 and J usage is TRBJ1-2; the D gene is possibly TRBD1 (5 bases). V shed 7 bases and J shed 4 bases, with 13 bases lying between them. CDR3 length: 13 amino acids. The germline CDR1 and CDR2 sequences are MNHNS and SASEGT. The DNA for the CDR3 is TGTGCCAGCACCAAGGACACCATCTATGGCTACACCTTC. It translates to CASTKDTIYGYTF.

Concerning this clonotype itself: The junction and the germline gene differ at one end; a read error may be behind it. The rearrangement uses TRBV7-2 and TRBJ1-4; 7 nucleotides line up with TRBD1. CDR3 length equals 15 residues. Germline lookup yields CDR1 SGHTA and CDR2 FQGNSA. The CDR3 region is CASSLAGTVDEKLFF. CDR3 in DNA: TGTGCCAGCAGCCTAGCCGGGACAGTGGACGAAAAACTGTTTTTT.

This chain links TRBV19 with TRBJ2-7, with D unresolved. Germline V gene sequence: CDR1 LNHDA, CDR2 SQIVND (reference sequence). V was cut by 7 bases and J by 7 bases, with 17 bases left in between. CDR3 size: 13 residues. CDR3 DNA: TGTGCCAGTACCCCTGGGCCCACAAGGGAGCAGTACTTC. It translates to CASTPGPTREQYF.

Here the CDR3 DNA reads TGTGCCAGCAGCTTAGGCTCCTCGTTTAACACTGAAGCTTTCTTT. Residues: CASSLGSSFNTEAFF. The chain links TRBV7-3 to TRBJ1-1; the D is unclear. Trimming took off 2 bases at V and 2 bases at J, with 12 bases between the two ends. The CDR3 extends over 15 amino acids. Looked up from germline, CDR1 is SGHTA and CDR2 is FQGTGA.

The genes are TRBV28 and TRBJ2-3, with 7 bases fitting TRBD1. Germline trimming cut 6 bases from V and 6 bases from J; bases unmatched to any gene: 12. Looked up from germline, CDR1 is MDHEN and CDR2 is SYDVKM. This CDR3 has 15 residues. The CDR3 region is CASSIVQGRPDTQYF. CDR3 nucleotide sequence: TGTGCCAGCAGCATCGTACAGGGGCGGCCGGATACGCAGTATTTT.

The table lists this clonotype with a count of one. The genes are TRBV19 and TRBJ1-6, with D unresolved. This CDR3 contains 14 residues. V was pared by 4 bases and J by 9 bases, with 13 bases between. CDR1 is LNHDA and CDR2 is SQIVND in the germline V gene (reference sequence). The CDR3 DNA follows: TGTGCCAGTAGTAAGGAACTCGGGAGTTCACCCCTCCACTTT. Its protein product is CASSKELGSSPLHF.

The V and J genes are TRBV6-1 and TRBJ2-7; the D gene could be TRBD1 or TRBD2 (5 bases each). The CDR3 is 14 residues long. V lost 5 bases and J lost 4, with 15 bases in between. CDR1 and CDR2 from the germline V gene are MNHNS and SASEGT. In DNA, the CDR3 is TGTGCCAGCAGTCCCCAGGGTACGGGATACGAGCAGTACTTC. It is translated as CASSPQGTGYEQYF.

The J gene is TRBJ2-2, the V gene TRBV20-1; TRBD1 matches at 10 bases. This CDR3 is built from 16 residues. The ends lost 5 bases at V and 4 bases at J; junction bases unmatched: 10. In germline, CDR1 is DFQATT, CDR2 SNEGSKA (reference sequence). CDR3 region: CSAEDRGRRVTGELFF. The CDR3 coding sequence is TGCAGTGCTGAAGACAGGGGGCGAAGGGTCACCGGGGAGCTGTTTTTT.

The CDR3 protein is CASRIRGLGTEAFF. The CDR3, as DNA: TGTGCCAGCAGGATAAGGGGGCTTGGGACTGAAGCTTTCTTT. The chain combines TRBV28 with TRBJ1-1, with 7 bases that match TRBD1. J was trimmed by 5 bases and V by 6 bases; bases with no gene match: 9. The CDR3 extends over 14 amino acids. Germline V gene lookup returns CDR1 MDHEN and CDR2 SYDVKM.

In its sample, this clonotype ranks as medium-sized. V gene TRBV20-1 combines with J gene TRBJ2-7, with a tentative D call TRBD1 (6 bases). This CDR3 comprises 13 residues. Germline V gene lookup returns CDR1 DFQATT and CDR2 SNEGSKA (reference sequence). The V gene lost 6 bases and the J gene lost 6 bases, with 18 bases spanning the gap. The CDR3, as DNA: TGCAGTGCCCGCCCCTTACAGGGAACCGAGCAGTACTTC. It translates to CSARPLQGTEQYF.